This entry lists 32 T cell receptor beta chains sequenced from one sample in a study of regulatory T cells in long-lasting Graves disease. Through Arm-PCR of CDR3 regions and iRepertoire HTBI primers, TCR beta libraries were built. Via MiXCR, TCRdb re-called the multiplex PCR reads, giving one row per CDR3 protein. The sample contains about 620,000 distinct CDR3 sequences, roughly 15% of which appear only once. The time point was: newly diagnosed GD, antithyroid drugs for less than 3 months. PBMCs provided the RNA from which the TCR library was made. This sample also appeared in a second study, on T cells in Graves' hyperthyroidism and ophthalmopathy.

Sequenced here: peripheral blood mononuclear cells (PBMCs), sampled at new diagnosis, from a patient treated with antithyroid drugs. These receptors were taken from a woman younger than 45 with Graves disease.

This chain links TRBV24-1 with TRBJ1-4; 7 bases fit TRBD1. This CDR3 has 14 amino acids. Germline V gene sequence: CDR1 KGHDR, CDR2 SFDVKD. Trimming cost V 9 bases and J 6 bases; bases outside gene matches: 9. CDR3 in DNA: TGTGCCACCTCAGCAGGGGGGGTGGATGAAAAACTGTTTTTT. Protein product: CATSAGGVDEKLFF.

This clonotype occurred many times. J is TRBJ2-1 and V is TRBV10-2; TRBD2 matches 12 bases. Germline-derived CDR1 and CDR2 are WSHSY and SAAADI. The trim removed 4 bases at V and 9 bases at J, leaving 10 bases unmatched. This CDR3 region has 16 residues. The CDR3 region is CASSGRLAGGPSEQFF. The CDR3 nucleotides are TGCGCCAGCAGTGGTCGTCTAGCGGGAGGGCCGAGTGAGCAGTTCTTC.

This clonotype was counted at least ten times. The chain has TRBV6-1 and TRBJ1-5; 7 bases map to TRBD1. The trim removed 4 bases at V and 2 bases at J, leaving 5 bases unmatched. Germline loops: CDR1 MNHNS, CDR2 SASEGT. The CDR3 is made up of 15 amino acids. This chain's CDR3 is CASSVDRVGNQPQHF. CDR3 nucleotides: TGTGCCAGCAGTGTCGACAGGGTTGGCAATCAGCCCCAGCATTTT.

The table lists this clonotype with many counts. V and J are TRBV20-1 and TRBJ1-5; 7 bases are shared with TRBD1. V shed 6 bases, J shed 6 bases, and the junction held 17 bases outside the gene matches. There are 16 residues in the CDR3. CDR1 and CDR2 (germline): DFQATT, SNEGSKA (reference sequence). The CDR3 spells CSAANRAGGIIQPQHF. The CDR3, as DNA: TGCAGTGCCGCTAACCGGGCAGGGGGGATAATTCAGCCCCAGCATTTT.

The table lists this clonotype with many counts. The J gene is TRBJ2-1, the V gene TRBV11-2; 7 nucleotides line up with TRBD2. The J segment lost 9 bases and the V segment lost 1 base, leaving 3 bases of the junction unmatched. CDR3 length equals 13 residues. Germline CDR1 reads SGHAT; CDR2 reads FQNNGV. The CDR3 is CASSLGREGEQFF. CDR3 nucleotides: TGTGCCAGCAGCTTAGGCAGGGAGGGTGAGCAGTTCTTC.

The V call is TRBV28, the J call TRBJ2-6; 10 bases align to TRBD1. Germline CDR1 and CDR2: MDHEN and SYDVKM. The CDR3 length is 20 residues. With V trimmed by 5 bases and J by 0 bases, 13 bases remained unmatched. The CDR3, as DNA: TGTGCCAGCAGTCTGTTGGTTTTAAGGACAGGGGGCTCTGGGGCCAACGTCCTGACTTTC. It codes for CASSLLVLRTGGSGANVLTF.

DNA of the CDR3: TGCAGTGCTCTTGGACTAGCGGATTACAATGAGCAGTTCTTC. Translation gives CSALGLADYNEQFF. V gene TRBV20-1 combines with J gene TRBJ2-1; TRBD2 matches at 10 bases. Germline CDR1 and CDR2: DFQATT and SNEGSKA (reference sequence). The CDR3 consists of 14 residues. Germline trimming cut 5 bases from V and 4 bases from J; bases unmatched to any gene: 5.

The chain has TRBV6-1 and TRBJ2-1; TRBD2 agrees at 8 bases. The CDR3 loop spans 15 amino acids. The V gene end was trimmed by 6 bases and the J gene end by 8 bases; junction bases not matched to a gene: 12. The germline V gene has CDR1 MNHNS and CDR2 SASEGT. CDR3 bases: TGTGCCAGCAGGCCGGGACTAGGGGAGGGGGATGAGCAGTTCTTC. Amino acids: CASRPGLGEGDEQFF.

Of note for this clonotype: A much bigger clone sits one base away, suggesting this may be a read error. The CDR3 spells CAWSVGGPEKLFF. DNA of the CDR3: TGTGCCTGGAGTGTCGGGGGACCCGAAAAACTGTTTTTT. V usage is TRBV30 and J usage is TRBJ1-4, with D tentatively TRBD1 (5 bases). Germline loops: CDR1 GTSNPN, CDR2 SVGIG (reference sequence). CDR3 length: 13 amino acids. Deletions cut 0 bases from V and 8 bases from J, with 10 bases between.

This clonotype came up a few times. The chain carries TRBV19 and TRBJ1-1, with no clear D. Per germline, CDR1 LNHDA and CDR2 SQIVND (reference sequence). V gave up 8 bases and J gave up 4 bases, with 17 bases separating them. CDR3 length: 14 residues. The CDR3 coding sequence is TGTGCCAGTTTGCCGAGAGGGTACGGCACTGAAGCTTTCTTT. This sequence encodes CASLPRGYGTEAFF.

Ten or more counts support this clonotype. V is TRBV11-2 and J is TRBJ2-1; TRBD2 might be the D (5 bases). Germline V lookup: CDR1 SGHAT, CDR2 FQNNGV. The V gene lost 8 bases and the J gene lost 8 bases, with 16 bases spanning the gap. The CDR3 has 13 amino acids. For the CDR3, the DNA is TGTGCCAGCCGGACTTATACCGGAGATGAGCAGTTCTTC. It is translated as CASRTYTGDEQFF.

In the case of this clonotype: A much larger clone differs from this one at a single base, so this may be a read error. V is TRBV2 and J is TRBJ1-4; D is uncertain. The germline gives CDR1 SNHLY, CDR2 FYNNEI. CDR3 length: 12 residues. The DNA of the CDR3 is TGTGCCTGCAGTGAAATAACTGAAAAACTGTTTTTT. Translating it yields CACSEITEKLFF. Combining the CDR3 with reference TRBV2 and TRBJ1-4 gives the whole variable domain EPEVTQTPSHQVTQMGQEVILRCVPISNHLYFYWYRQILGQKVEFLVSFYNNEISEKSEIFDDQFSVERPDGSNFTLKIRSTKLEDSAMYFCACSEITEKLFFGSGTQLSVL.

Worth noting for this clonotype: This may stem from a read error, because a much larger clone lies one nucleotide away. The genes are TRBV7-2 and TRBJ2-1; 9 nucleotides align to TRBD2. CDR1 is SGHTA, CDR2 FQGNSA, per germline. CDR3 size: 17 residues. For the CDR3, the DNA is TGTGCCAGCAGCTTAGTTTCTTCGACTAGCGGAAACAATGAGCAGCTCTTC. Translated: CASSLVSSTSGNNEQLF.

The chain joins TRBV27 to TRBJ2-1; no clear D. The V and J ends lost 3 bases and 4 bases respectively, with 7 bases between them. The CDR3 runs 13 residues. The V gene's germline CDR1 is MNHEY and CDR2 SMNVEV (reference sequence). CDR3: CASSFWPYNEQFF. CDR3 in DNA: TGTGCCAGCAGTTTTTGGCCTTACAATGAGCAGTTCTTC.

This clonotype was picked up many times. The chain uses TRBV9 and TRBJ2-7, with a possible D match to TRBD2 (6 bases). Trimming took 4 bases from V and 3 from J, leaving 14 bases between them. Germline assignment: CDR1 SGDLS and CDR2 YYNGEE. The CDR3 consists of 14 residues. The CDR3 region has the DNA TGTGCCAGCAGCACCGGGGGAAGCGGCTACGAGCAGTACTTC. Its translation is CASSTGGSGYEQYF.

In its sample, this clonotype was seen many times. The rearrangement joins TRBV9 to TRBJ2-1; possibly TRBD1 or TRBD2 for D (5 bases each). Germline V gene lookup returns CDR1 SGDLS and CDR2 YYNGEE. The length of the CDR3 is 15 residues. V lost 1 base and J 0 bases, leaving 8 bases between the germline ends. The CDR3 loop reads CASSVTGTSYNEQFF. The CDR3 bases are TGTGCCAGCAGCGTAACCGGGACCTCCTACAATGAGCAGTTCTTC. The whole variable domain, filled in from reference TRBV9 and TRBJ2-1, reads DSGVTQTPKHLITATGQRVTLRCSPRSGDLSVYWYQQSLDQGLQFLIQYYNGEERAKGNILERFSAQQFPDLHSELNLSSLELGDSALYFCASSVTGTSYNEQFFGPGTRLTVL.

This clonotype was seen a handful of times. The CDR3 nucleotides read TGTGCCAGCTCACTCGGAGGAGGGGGACTTCAGCCCCAGCATTTT. Amino acids: CASSLGGGGLQPQHF. The chain is built from TRBV18 and TRBJ1-5; weak D call: TRBD1 (6 bases). From germline, CDR1 is KGHSH and CDR2 LQKENI. V lost 4 bases to trimming and J lost 6 bases, with 16 bases between them. The CDR3 sequence is 15 residues long.

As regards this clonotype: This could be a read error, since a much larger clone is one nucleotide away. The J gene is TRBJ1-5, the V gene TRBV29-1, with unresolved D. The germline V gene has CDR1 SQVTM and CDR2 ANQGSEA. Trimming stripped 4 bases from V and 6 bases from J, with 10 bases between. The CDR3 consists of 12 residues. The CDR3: CSVVSGGQPQHF. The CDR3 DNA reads TGCAGCGTTGTGTCGGGCGGTCAGCCCCAGCATTTT.

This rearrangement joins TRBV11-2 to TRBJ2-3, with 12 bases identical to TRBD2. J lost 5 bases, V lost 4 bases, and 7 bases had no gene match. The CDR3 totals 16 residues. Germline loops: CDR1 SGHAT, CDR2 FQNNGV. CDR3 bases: TGTGCCAGCAGCTCCCCGAGACTAGCGGGAGAAGATACGCAGTATTTT. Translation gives CASSSPRLAGEDTQYF.

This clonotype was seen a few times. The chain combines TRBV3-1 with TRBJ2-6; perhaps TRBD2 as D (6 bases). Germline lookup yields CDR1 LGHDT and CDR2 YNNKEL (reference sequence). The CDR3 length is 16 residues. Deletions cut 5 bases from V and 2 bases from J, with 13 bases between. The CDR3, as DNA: TGTGCCAGCAGCGAAGGGAGGCACCCTGGGGCCAACGTCCTGACTTTC. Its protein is CASSEGRHPGANVLTF.

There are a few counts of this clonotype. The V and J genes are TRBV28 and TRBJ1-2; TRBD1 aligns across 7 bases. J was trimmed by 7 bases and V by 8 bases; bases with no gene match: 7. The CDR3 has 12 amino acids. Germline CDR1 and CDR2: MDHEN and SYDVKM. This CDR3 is CASGDRDVGYTF. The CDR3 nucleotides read TGTGCCAGCGGTGACAGGGATGTTGGCTACACCTTC.

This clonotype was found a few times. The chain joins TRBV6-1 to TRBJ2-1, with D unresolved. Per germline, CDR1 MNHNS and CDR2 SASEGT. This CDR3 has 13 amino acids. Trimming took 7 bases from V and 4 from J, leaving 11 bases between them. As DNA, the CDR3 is TGTGCCAGCACTGCCGACCCTTACAATGAGCAGTTCTTC. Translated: CASTADPYNEQFF.

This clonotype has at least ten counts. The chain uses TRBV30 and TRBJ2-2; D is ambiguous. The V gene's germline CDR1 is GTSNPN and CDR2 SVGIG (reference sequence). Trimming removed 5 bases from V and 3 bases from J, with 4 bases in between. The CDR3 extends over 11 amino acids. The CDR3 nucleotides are TGTGCCTGGGGAGACACCGGGGAGCTGTTTTTT. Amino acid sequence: CAWGDTGELFF. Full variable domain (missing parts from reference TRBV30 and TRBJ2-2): SQTIHQWPATLVQPVGSPLSLECTVEGTSNPNLYWYRQAAGRGLQLLFYSVGIGQISSEVPQNLSASRPQDRQFILSSKKLLLSDSGFYLCAWGDTGELFFGEGSRLTVL.

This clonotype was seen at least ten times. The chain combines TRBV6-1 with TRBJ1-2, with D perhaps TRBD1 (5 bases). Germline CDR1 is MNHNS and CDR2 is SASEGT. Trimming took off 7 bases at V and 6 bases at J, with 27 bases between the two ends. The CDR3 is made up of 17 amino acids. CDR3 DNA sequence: TGTGCCAGCACACCGGCCCTGGGACCTAAAAAAATGAATGGCTACACCTTC. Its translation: CASTPALGPKKMNGYTF.

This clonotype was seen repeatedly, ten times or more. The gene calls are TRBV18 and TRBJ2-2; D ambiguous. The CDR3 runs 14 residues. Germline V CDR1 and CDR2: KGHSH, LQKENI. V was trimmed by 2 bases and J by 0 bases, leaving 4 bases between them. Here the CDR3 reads CASSPTSNTGELFF. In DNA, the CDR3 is TGTGCCAGCTCACCAACCTCGAACACCGGGGAGCTGTTTTTT.

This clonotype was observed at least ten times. CDR3: CAWRRVGQAILTGELFF. The CDR3 DNA is TGTGCCTGGAGGAGGGTGGGACAGGCGATCCTCACCGGGGAGCTGTTTTTT. The gene calls are TRBV30 and TRBJ2-2; 8 nucleotides line up with TRBD1. CDR1 is GTSNPN, CDR2 SVGIG, per germline (reference sequence). V was pared by 3 bases and J by 4 bases, with 13 bases of the junction left unmatched. The CDR3 is 17 residues long.

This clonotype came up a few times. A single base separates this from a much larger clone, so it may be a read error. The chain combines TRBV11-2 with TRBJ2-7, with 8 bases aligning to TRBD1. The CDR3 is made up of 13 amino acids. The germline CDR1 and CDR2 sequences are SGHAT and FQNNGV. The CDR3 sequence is CASSSGQVYERYF. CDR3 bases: TGTGCCAGCAGCTCGGGACAGGTCTACGAGCGGTACTTC.

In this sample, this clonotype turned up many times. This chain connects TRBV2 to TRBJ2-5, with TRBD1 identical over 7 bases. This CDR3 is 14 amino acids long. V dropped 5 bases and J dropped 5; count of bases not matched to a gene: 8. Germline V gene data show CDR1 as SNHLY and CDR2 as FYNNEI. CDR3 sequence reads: CASSKTGLAETQYF. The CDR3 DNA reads TGTGCCAGCAGTAAGACAGGGTTGGCGGAGACCCAGTACTTC. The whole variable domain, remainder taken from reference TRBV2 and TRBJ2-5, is EPEVTQTPSHQVTQMGQEVILRCVPISNHLYFYWYRQILGQKVEFLVSFYNNEISEKSEIFDDQFSVERPDGSNFTLKIRSTKLEDSAMYFCASSKTGLAETQYFGPGTRLLVL.

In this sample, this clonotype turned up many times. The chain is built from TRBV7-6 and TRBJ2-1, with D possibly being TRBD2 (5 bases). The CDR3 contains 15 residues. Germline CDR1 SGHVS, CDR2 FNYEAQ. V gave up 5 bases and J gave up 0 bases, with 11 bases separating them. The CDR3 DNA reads TGTGCCAGCAGCCTTCGGGAAGGCTCCTACAATGAGCAGTTCTTC. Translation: CASSLREGSYNEQFF.

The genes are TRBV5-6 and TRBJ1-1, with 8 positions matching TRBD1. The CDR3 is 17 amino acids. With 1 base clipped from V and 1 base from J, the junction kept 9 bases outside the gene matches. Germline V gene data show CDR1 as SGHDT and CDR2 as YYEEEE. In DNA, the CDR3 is TGTGCCAGCAGCTTGACCTTGGACAGGGCCCGGAACACTGAAGCTTTCTTT. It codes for CASSLTLDRARNTEAFF.

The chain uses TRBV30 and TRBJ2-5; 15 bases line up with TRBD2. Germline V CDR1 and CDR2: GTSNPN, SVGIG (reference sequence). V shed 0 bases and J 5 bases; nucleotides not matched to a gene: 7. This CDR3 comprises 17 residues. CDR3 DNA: TGTGCCTGGAGTGTTGGGACTAGCGGGAGGTATGGCGAGACCCAGTACTTC. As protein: CAWSVGTSGRYGETQYF.

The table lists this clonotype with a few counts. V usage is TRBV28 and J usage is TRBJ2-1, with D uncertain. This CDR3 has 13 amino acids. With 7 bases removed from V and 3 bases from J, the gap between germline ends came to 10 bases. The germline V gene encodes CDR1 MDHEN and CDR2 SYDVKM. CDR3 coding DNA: TGTGCCAGCATCAATAGCTTCTACAATGAGCAGTTCTTC. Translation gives CASINSFYNEQFF. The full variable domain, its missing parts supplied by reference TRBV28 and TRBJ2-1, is DVKVTQSSRYLVKRTGEKVFLECVQDMDHENMFWYRQDPGLGLRLIYFSYDVKMKEKGDIPEGYSVSREKKERFSLILESASTNQTSMYLCASINSFYNEQFFGPGTRLTVL.